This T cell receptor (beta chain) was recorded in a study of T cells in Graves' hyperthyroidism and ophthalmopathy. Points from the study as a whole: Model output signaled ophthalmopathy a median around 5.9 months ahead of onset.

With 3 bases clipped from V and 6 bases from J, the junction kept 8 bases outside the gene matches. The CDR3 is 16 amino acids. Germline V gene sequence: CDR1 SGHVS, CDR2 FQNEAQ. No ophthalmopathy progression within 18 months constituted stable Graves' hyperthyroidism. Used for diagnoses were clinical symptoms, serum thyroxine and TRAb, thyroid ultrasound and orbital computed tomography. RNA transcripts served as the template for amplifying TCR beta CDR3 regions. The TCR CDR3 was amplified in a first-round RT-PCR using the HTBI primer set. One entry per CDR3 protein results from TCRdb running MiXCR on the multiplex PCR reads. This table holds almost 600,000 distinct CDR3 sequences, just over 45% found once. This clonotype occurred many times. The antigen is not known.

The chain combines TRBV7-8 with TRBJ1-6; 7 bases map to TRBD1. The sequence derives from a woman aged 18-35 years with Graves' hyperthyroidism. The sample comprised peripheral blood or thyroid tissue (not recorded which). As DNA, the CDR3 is TGTGCCAGCAGCTTGGGCAGGGGGACGAGTAATTCACCCCTCCACTTT. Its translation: CASSLGRGTSNSPLHF.